These 29 T cell receptor beta chains were all obtained from the same sample, sequenced in a study of tumor-infiltrating lymphocytes in primary liver carcinoma. Total RNA (approximately 450 ng) served as template for TCR beta cDNA synthesis primed by a constant-region primer. Libraries for TCR beta were built through three nested multiplex PCR rounds, which together made up a slightly modified ARM-PCR procedure. Forward primers for TRBV1-TRBV30 and a C-beta reverse primer served the first two PCR rounds, at about 11 cycles each. TCRdb reprocessed the multiplex PCR reads with MiXCR, giving one entry per CDR3 protein. This table has about 330,000 distinct CDR3 sequences, approximately 65% appearing once. RNA was extracted from whole blood without cell sorting, alongside germline DNA. Sequences were obtained from peripheral blood. Receptors originate from a man between 40 and 49 years old with primary liver carcinoma and hepatitis B virus infection.

As for this clonotype: A much larger clone lies one base from this, so it may be a read error. The chain has TRBV5-4 and TRBJ2-1, with 7 nucleotides matching TRBD1. This CDR3 is built from 17 residues. Germline V gene sequence: CDR1 SGHNT, CDR2 YYREEE (reference sequence). V dropped 1 base and J dropped 0; count of bases not matched to a gene: 7. CDR3 bases: TGTGCCAGCAGCTTGCCCAGGGGACAGAGCTCCTACAATGAGCAGTTCTTC. As protein: CASSLPRGQSSYNEQFF.

As for this clonotype: This may stem from a read error, because a much larger clone lies one nucleotide away. The V call is TRBV6-1, the J call TRBJ2-3, with 10 bases fitting TRBD2. The germline V gene encodes CDR1 MNHNS and CDR2 SASEGT. CDR3 length equals 15 residues. The DNA for the CDR3 is TGTGCCAGCAGTACAACTAGCGGGACCTCAGATAGGCAGTATTTT. As protein: CASSTTSGTSDRQYF.

A word on this clonotype: Since a much larger clone is just one base distant, this may be a read error. The J gene is TRBJ2-7, the V gene TRBV6-6; D remains ambiguous. The CDR3 extends over 14 amino acids. Germline V gene lookup returns CDR1 MNHNY and CDR2 SVGAGI (reference sequence). DNA for the CDR3: TGTGCCAGCGGTTACTCGAGTTTTTCCTACGAGCAGTACTTC. Translated, it gives CASGYSSFSYEQYF.

The chain employs TRBV7-9 and TRBJ2-1; D may be TRBD2 (5 bases). CDR3 length: 18 residues. Trimming removed 5 bases from V and 4 bases from J, with 24 bases in between. Germline V gene data show CDR1 as SEHNR and CDR2 as FQNEAQ (reference sequence). CDR3 nucleotide sequence: TGTGCCAGCAGCCCATCCCCTTCGGCGAGAGGGATATACAATGAGCAGTTCTTC. Amino acid sequence: CASSPSPSARGIYNEQFF.

The V gene is TRBV28, the J gene TRBJ1-1; D is undetermined. This CDR3 has 16 amino acids. In germline, CDR1 is MDHEN, CDR2 SYDVKM. The V and J ends lost 3 bases and 0 bases respectively, with 14 bases between them. The CDR3: CASSFLKGLMNTEAFF. DNA for the CDR3: TGTGCCAGCAGTTTTCTGAAAGGGCTCATGAACACTGAAGCTTTCTTT.

In this sample, this clonotype turned up many times. The V gene is TRBV6-2 or TRBV6-3, the J gene TRBJ2-7; D is tentatively TRBD1 or TRBD2 (5 bases each). The V gene's germline CDR1 is MNHEY and CDR2 SVGEGT. The CDR3 covers 14 residues. Between the trimmed V and J ends, which lost 7 bases and 4 bases, there was a span of 17 bases. CDR3 DNA: TGTGCCAGCACGCCCCCGGGACGGATTTACGAGCAGTACTTC. This sequence encodes CASTPPGRIYEQYF.

Note on this clonotype: A much larger clone lies one base from this, so it may be a read error. The chain joins TRBV6-6 to TRBJ2-5, with TRBD2 identical over 7 bases. In germline, CDR1 is MNHNY, CDR2 SVGAGI (reference sequence). The CDR3 length is 15 residues. CDR3 bases: TGTACCAGCAGTTTTGGGGGAGGGGTTCAAGAGACCCAGTACTTC. As protein: CTSSFGGGVQETQYF.

The table lists this clonotype with many counts. In DNA, the CDR3 is TGTGCCACCCTAAGGGTACCGCCAGGGACCGCCCCGTACAATGAGCAGTTCTTC. Protein: CATLRVPPGTAPYNEQFF. This chain links TRBV6-2 or TRBV6-3 with TRBJ2-1, with D possibly being TRBD1 or TRBD2 (5 bases each). Trimming shortened V by 10 bases and J by 4 bases, and 29 bases separated the two germline ends. The CDR3 has 18 amino acids. The germline CDR1 and CDR2 sequences are MNHEY and SVGEGT.

The genes are TRBV4-1 and TRBJ2-3; 7 nucleotides match TRBD1. V shed 2 bases and J 6 bases; nucleotides not matched to a gene: 14. CDR1 MGHRA and CDR2 YSYEKL come from the germline V gene. This CDR3 comprises 17 residues. CDR3 nucleotides: TGCGCCAGCAGCCAATCCGGGGCCGGGACAGTGGTCGATACGCAGTATTTT. Translating gives CASSQSGAGTVVDTQYF.

This rearrangement joins TRBV4-2 to TRBJ2-5, with a tentative D call TRBD2 (6 bases). Trimming shortened V by 5 bases and J by 5 bases, and 18 bases separated the two germline ends. The CDR3 contains 15 residues. Per germline, CDR1 LGHNA and CDR2 YNFKEQ. CDR3 bases: TGTGCCAGCAGCGTCGGAGGAGGGCGCGTGGAGACCCAGTACTTC. It is translated as CASSVGGGRVETQYF.

The chain employs TRBV4-1 and TRBJ2-1; 8 bases map to TRBD2. Germline loops: CDR1 MGHRA, CDR2 YSYEKL. The CDR3 covers 16 residues. Trimming cost V 4 bases and J 4 bases; bases outside gene matches: 9. The CDR3 DNA reads as TGCGCCAGCAGCCCCTCGACTAGCGCGGGGTACAATGAGCAGTTCTTC. Translation: CASSPSTSAGYNEQFF.

The rearrangement uses TRBV6-6 and TRBJ2-1; 10 bases fit TRBD2. CDR3 length: 14 amino acids. CDR1 is MNHNY, CDR2 SVGAGI, per germline (reference sequence). J was trimmed by 8 bases and V by 5 bases; bases with no gene match: 6. This chain's CDR3 is CASSRVGLADEQFF. As DNA, the CDR3 is TGTGCCAGCAGTAGGGTAGGACTAGCGGATGAGCAGTTCTTC.

Only a few counts were recorded for this clonotype. The germline gene is not matched at one end of the junction; a read error may be the cause. J is TRBJ2-5 and V is TRBV11-2; 7 positions agree with TRBD2. Per the germline V gene, CDR1 is SGHAT and CDR2 is FQNNGV. This CDR3 comprises 18 residues. DNA of the CDR3: TGTGCCAGCAGGTTAGCGAGACTAGCCCTGGGAAAAAAAGAGACCCAGTATTTC. The encoded protein is CASRLARLALGKKETQYF.

As regards this clonotype: A much larger clone differs by one base, so this may be a read error. The CDR3 carries no conserved terminal phenylalanine or tryptophan, so it likely arises from a read error. The CDR3 sequence is CASSPSGRATNEQFL. CDR3 coding DNA: TGTGCCAGCAGCCCTAGCGGGAGGGCCACCAATGAGCAGTTCCTC. The rearrangement joins TRBV6-2 or TRBV6-3 to TRBJ2-1, with 12 bases identical to TRBD2. The CDR3 is 15 amino acids. CDR1 and CDR2 (germline): MNHEY, SVGEGT. V shed 6 bases and J 6 bases; nucleotides not matched to a gene: 6.

Regarding this clonotype: A read error may explain this, as a much larger clone is one base away. The chain couples TRBV6-5 to TRBJ1-2; D may be TRBD1 (5 bases). CDR3 length: 14 amino acids. CDR1 MNHEY and CDR2 SVGAGI come from the germline V gene. V lost 6 bases and J 2 bases, leaving 13 bases between the germline ends. The CDR3 nucleotides are TGTGCCAGCAGCCAGGGACCTCAGAACTATGGCTACACCTTC. Its translation is CASSQGPQNYGYTF.

Only one count was recorded for this clonotype. The chain has TRBV6-2 or TRBV6-3 and TRBJ1-1, with D uncertain. The length of the CDR3 is 13 residues. Trimming left V 5 bases short and J 3 bases short, with 10 bases between. Germline V gene lookup returns CDR1 MNHEY and CDR2 SVGEGT. CDR3 DNA: TGTGCCAGCAGTCTACCCCATGACACTGAAGCTTTCTTT. This gives the protein CASSLPHDTEAFF.

Worth noting for this clonotype: The CDR3 carries no conserved terminal phenylalanine or tryptophan, so it likely arises from a read error. The V gene is TRBV14, the J gene TRBJ2-7; a weak D match, TRBD2 (6 bases). This CDR3 is built from 15 residues. Trimming stripped 4 bases from V and 1 base from J, with 14 bases between. Germline CDR1 SGHDN, CDR2 FVKESK. Here the CDR3 DNA reads TGTGCCAGCAGCCCGACGGGACTCCCTTCCTACGAGCAGTACTTA. As protein: CASSPTGLPSYEQYL.

This chain links TRBV6-1 with TRBJ2-3, with 7 bases aligning to TRBD2. Trimming took 9 bases from V and 0 from J; bases not matched to a gene: 15. Germline CDR1 is MNHNS and CDR2 is SASEGT. The CDR3 is 17 residues long. As DNA, the CDR3 is TGTGCCAGTAGGTGGGGGACTATCGGGAGCAGCACAGATACGCAGTATTTT. Encoded protein: CASRWGTIGSSTDTQYF.

Many counts were recorded for this clonotype. V usage is TRBV6-2 or TRBV6-3 and J usage is TRBJ2-7, with TRBD2 identical over 9 bases. The CDR3 covers 15 residues. The germline gives CDR1 MNHEY, CDR2 SVGEGT. V gave up 7 bases and J gave up 0 bases; unmatched junction bases: 7. CDR3 sequence (DNA): TGTGCCAGCACCCTTAGCGGGAGCCTCTCCTACGAGCAGTACTTC. Translated, it gives CASTLSGSLSYEQYF.

As concerns this clonotype: An end of the junction does not agree with germline; a read error may underlie this. The chain links TRBV6-5 to TRBJ2-5; TRBD2 agrees at 8 bases. The V gene's germline CDR1 is MNHEY and CDR2 SVGAGI. The CDR3 loop spans 14 amino acids. CDR3 protein: CVSTSGRLGETQYF. In nucleotides, the CDR3 is TGTGTCAGCACAAGCGGGAGACTAGGAGAGACCCAGTACTTC.

The chain links TRBV6-6 to TRBJ2-5, with 10 bases matching TRBD1. The V gene's germline CDR1 is MNHNY and CDR2 SVGAGI (reference sequence). Losses at the gene ends were 4 bases for V and 2 bases for J; bases not matched to a gene: 4. The CDR3 is made up of 15 amino acids. The CDR3 sequence: CASSLGTGVQETQYF. The DNA for the CDR3 is TGTGCCAGCAGTTTGGGGACAGGGGTGCAAGAGACCCAGTACTTC.

About this clonotype: This may stem from a read error, because a much larger clone lies one nucleotide away. The V gene is TRBV6-5, the J gene TRBJ2-2; the D is unclear. Per the germline V gene, CDR1 is MNHEY and CDR2 is SVGAGI. Trimming shortened V by 4 bases and J by 3 bases, and 6 bases separated the two germline ends. This CDR3 comprises 13 residues. The CDR3 is CASSFKDTGELFF. The CDR3 DNA is TGTGCCAGCAGTTTTAAGGACACCGGGGAGCTGTTTTTT.

This clonotype was detected a few times. The V call is TRBV15, the J call TRBJ1-5; maybe TRBD1 (6 bases). The germline V and J ends were trimmed by 4 bases and 3 bases, with 13 bases remaining between them. CDR3 length equals 15 residues. In germline, CDR1 is LNHNV, CDR2 YYDKDF (reference sequence). CDR3 sequence (DNA): TGTGCCACCAGCATACTGGACAGACCCAATCAGCCCCAGCATTTT. The encoded protein is CATSILDRPNQPQHF.

There are many counts of this clonotype. The chain carries TRBV6-1 and TRBJ1-5; 8 nucleotides agree with TRBD1. Germline V gene sequence: CDR1 MNHNS, CDR2 SASEGT. The V gene end was trimmed by 2 bases and the J gene end by 5 bases; junction bases not matched to a gene: 5. This CDR3 spans 15 amino acids. The DNA for the CDR3 is TGTGCCAGCAGTGAATCCTGGACAGGGCATCAGCCCCAGCATTTT. It specifies CASSESWTGHQPQHF.

Turning to this clonotype: A much larger clone sits a single nucleotide away, making a read error possible. The chain joins TRBV14 to TRBJ2-3; a possible D gene is TRBD1 (6 bases). Per the germline V gene, CDR1 is SGHDN and CDR2 is FVKESK. There are 11 residues in the CDR3. The CDR3 reads CASSRQVTQSF. The CDR3 nucleotides read TGTGCCAGCAGCCGACAGGTTACGCAGTCTTTT.

At least ten counts were recorded for this clonotype. The chain employs TRBV11-2 and TRBJ2-1; 10 bases fit TRBD2. With 1 base clipped from V and 6 bases from J, the junction kept 6 bases outside the gene matches. Per germline, CDR1 SGHAT and CDR2 FQNNGV. The CDR3 extends over 16 amino acids. The CDR3 DNA sequence: TGTGCCAGCAGCTTAGGTCCGGGACTAGCGTCCAATGAGCAGTTCTTC. It is translated as CASSLGPGLASNEQFF.

A note on this clonotype: One end of the junction is discordant with germline, which a read error may explain. The V gene is TRBV10-3, the J gene TRBJ1-1, with D maybe TRBD1 (6 bases). From germline, CDR1 is ENHRY and CDR2 SYGVKD. The CDR3 runs to 13 residues. Here the CDR3 DNA reads TGTGTCATCACACAGGGTCCTAACACTGAAGCTTTCTTT. Its translation: CVITQGPNTEAFF.

As to this clonotype: With a much larger clone just one base away, this may be a read error. The CDR3, as DNA: TGTGCCAGCAGCCAACACCGAACCGGACAGGGGGTTAAGGACGAGCAGCACTTC. Its protein is CASSQHRTGQGVKDEQHF. The V and J genes are TRBV4-2 and TRBJ2-7; 10 positions match TRBD1. This CDR3 has 18 amino acids. Germline loops: CDR1 LGHNA, CDR2 YNFKEQ.

This clonotype was observed a handful of times. At one end the junction does not follow the germline gene, possibly because of a read error. The chain employs TRBV11-2 and TRBJ2-7, with D hard to call. Germline assignment: CDR1 SGHAT and CDR2 FQNNGV. This CDR3 is 11 amino acids long. The CDR3, as DNA: TGTGCCAGCGGCCACTCCTATGAGCAGTACTTC. It translates to CASGHSYEQYF.